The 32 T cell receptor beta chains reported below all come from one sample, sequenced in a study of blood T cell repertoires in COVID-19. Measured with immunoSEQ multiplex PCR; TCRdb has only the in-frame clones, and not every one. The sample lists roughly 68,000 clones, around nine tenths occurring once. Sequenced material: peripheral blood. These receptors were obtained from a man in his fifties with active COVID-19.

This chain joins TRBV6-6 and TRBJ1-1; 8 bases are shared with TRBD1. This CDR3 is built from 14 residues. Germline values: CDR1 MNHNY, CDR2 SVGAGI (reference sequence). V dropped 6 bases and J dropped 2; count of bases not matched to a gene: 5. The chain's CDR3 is CASRTGQENTEAFF. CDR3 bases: TGTGCCAGCAGGACGGGACAGGAAAACACTGAAGCTTTCTTT.

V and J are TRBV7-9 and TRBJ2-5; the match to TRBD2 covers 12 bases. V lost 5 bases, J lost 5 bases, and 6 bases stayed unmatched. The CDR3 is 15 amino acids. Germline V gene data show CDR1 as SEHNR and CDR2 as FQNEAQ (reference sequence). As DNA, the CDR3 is TGTGCCAGCAGCCTGACTAGCGGGAGCAGGGAGACCCAGTACTTC. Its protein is CASSLTSGSRETQYF.

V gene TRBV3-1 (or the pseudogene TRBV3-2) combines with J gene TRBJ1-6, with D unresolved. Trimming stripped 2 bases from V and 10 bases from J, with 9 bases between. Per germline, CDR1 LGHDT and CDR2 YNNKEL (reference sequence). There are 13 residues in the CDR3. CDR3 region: CASSQTRSSPLHF. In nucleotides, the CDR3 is TGTGCCAGCAGCCAAACTAGGTCCTCACCCCTCCACTTT.

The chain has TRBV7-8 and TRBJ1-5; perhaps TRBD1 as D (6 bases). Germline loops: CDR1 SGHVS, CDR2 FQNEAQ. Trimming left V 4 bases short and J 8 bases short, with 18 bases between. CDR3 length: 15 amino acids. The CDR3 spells CASSYTGTPSEPQHF. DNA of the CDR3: TGTGCCAGCAGCTACACCGGGACACCTTCGGAGCCCCAGCATTTT.

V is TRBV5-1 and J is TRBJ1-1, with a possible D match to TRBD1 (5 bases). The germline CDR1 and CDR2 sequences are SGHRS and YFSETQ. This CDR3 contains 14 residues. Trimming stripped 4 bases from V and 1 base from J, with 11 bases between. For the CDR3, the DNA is TGCGCCAGCAGCGGAGGGGTTGCGAACACTGAAGCTTTCTTT. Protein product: CASSGGVANTEAFF. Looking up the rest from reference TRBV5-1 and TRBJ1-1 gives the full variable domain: KAGVTQTPRYLIKTRGQQVTLSCSPISGHRSVSWYQQTPGQGLQFLFEYFSETQRNKGNFPGRFSGRQFSNSRSEMNVSTLELGDSALYLCASSGGVANTEAFFGQGTRLTVV.

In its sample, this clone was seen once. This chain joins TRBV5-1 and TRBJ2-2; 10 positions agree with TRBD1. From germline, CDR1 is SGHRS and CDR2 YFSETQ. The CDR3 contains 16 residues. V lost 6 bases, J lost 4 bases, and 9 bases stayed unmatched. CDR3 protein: CASTYDRGPSTGELFF. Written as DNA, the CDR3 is TGCGCCAGCACTTATGACAGGGGGCCTAGCACCGGGGAGCTGTTTTTT.

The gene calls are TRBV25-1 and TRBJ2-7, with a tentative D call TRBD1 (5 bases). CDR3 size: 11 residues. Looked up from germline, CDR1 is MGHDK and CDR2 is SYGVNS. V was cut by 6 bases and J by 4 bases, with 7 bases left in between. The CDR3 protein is CASSAGYEQYF. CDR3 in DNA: TGTGCCAGCAGCGCAGGGTACGAGCAGTACTTC.

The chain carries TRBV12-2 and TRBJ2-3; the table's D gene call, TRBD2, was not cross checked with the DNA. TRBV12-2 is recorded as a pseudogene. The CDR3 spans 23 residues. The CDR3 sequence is CASRLVWVVAGLGLRTSTDTQYF. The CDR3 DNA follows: TGTGCAAGTCGCTTAGTTTGGGTGGTGGCGGGACTAGGACTAAGAACTAGCACAGATACGCAGTATTTT.

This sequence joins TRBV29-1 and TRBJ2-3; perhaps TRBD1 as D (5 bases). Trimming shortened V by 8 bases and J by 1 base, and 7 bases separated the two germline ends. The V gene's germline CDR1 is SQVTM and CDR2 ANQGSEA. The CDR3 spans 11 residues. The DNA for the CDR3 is TGCAGCATCAGGGGCACAGATACGCAGTATTTT. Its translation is CSIRGTDTQYF.

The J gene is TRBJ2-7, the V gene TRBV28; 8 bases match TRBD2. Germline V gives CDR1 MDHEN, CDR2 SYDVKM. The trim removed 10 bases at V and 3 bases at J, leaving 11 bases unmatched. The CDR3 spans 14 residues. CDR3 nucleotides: TGTGCCACGAAACACGGGGGGACTAGCTACGAGCAGTACTTC. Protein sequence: CATKHGGTSYEQYF.

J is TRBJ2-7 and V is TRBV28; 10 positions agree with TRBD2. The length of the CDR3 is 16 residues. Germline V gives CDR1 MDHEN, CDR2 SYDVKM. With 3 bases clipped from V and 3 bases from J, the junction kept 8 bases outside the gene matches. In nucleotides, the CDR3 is TGTGCCAGCAGTTTGGGAACGACTAGCGGGCTCTACGAGCAGTACTTC. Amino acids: CASSLGTTSGLYEQYF. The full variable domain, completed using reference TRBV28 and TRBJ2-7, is DVKVTQSSRYLVKRTGEKVFLECVQDMDHENMFWYRQDPGLGLRLIYFSYDVKMKEKGDIPEGYSVSREKKERFSLILESASTNQTSMYLCASSLGTTSGLYEQYFGPGTRLTVT.

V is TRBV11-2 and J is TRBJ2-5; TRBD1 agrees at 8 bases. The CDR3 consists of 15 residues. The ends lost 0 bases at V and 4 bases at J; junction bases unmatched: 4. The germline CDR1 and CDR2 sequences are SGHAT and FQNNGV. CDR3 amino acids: CASSLEQGDRETQYF. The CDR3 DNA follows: TGTGCCAGCAGCTTAGAACAGGGGGACAGAGAGACCCAGTACTTC.

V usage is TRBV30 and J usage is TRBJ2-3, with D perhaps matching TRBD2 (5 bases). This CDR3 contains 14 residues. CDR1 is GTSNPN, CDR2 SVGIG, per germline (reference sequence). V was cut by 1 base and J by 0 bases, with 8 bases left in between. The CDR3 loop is CAWSALASTDTQYF. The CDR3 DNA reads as TGTGCCTGGAGTGCTCTAGCTAGCACAGATACGCAGTATTTT.

CDR3: CASSSDRGRRNEKLFF. CDR3 coding DNA: TGTGCCAGCAGTTCCGACAGGGGGCGTCGGAATGAAAAACTGTTTTTT. This chain connects TRBV6-2 or TRBV6-3 to TRBJ1-4; TRBD1 aligns across 10 bases. Germline assignment: CDR1 MNHEY and CDR2 SVGEGT. V shed 4 bases, J shed 5 bases, and the junction held 7 bases outside the gene matches. CDR3 length equals 16 residues.

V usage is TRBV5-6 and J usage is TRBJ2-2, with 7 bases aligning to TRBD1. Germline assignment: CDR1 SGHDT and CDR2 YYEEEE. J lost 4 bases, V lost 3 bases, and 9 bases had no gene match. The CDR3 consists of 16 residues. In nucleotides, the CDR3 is TGTGCCAGCAGCTCCTTTAGGGGGCTGGGCACCGGGGAGCTGTTTTTT. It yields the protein CASSSFRGLGTGELFF.

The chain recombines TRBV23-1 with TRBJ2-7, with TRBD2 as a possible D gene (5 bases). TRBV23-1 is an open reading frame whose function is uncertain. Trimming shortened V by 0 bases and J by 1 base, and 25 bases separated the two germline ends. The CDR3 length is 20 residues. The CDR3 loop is CASSQSRGTVKPRDSYEQYF. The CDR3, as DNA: TGCGCCAGCAGTCAATCTAGAGGCACAGTCAAACCCCGGGATTCCTACGAGCAGTACTTC.

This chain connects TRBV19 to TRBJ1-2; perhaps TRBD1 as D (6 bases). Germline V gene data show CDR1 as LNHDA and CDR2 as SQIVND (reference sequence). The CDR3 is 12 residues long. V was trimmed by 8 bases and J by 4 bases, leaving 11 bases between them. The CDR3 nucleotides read TGTGCCAGTGCGGGGGACACCTATGGCTACACCTTC. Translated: CASAGDTYGYTF.

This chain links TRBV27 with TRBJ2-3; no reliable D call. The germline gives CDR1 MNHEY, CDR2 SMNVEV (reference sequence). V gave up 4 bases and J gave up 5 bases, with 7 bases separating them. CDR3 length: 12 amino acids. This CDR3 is CASSSYGDTQYF. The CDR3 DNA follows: TGTGCCAGCAGTTCTTACGGAGATACGCAGTATTTT.

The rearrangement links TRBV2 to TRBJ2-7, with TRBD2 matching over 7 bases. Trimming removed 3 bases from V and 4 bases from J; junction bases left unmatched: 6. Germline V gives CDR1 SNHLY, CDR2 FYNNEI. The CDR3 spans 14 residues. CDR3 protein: CASSEASGGYEQYF. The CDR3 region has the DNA TGTGCCAGCAGTGAGGCTAGCGGCGGATACGAGCAGTACTTC.

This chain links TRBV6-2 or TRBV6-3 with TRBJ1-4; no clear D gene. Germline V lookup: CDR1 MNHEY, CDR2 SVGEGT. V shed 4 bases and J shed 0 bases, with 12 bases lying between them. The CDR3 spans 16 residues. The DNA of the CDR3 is TGTGCCAGCAGTTTCGGACTAGCAGCAACTAATGAAAAACTGTTTTTT. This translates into CASSFGLAATNEKLFF.

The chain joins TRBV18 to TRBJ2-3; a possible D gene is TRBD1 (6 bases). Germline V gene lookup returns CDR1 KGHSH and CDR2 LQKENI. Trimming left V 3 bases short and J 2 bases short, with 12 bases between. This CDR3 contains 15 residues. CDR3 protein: CASSPAGDLTDTQYF. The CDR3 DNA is TGTGCCAGCTCACCGGCAGGGGACCTCACAGATACGCAGTATTTT.

In nucleotides, the CDR3 is TGTGCCAGCAGCAGGGGACAGTACTACGAGCAGTACTTC. Its protein is CASSRGQYYEQYF. The chain joins TRBV12-3 or TRBV12-4 to TRBJ2-7; 7 nucleotides line up with TRBD1. V was pared by 6 bases and J by 3 bases, with 5 bases of the junction left unmatched. This CDR3 has 13 amino acids.

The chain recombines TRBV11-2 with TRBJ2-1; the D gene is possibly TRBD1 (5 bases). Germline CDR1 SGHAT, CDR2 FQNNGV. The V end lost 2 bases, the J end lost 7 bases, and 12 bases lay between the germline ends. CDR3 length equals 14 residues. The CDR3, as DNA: TGTGCCAGCAGCTTAAAAGCTGCAGGGAATGAGCAGTTCTTC. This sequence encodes CASSLKAAGNEQFF.

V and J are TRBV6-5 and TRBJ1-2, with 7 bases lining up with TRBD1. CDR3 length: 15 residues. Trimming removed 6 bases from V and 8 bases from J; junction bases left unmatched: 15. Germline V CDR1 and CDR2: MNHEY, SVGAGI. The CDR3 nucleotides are TGTGCCAGCAGCCCGTTACAGGGGACCCAGTGGGGCTACACCTTC. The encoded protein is CASSPLQGTQWGYTF.

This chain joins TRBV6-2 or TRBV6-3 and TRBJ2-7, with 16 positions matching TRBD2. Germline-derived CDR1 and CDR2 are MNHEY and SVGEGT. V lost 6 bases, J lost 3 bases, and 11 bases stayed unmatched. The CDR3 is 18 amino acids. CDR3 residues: CASSSPGLAGGTLYEQYF. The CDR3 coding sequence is TGTGCCAGCAGCTCACCGGGACTAGCGGGAGGGACCCTCTACGAGCAGTACTTC.

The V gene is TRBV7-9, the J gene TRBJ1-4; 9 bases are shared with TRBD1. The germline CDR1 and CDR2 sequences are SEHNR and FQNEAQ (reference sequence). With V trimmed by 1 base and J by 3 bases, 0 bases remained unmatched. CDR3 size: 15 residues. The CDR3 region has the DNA TGTGCCAGCAGCTTAGGACAGGGGGCTAATGAAAAACTGTTTTTT. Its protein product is CASSLGQGANEKLFF.

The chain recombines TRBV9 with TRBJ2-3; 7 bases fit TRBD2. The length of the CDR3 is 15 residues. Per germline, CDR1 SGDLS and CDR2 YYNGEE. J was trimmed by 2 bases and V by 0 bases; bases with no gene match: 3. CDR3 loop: CASSVGAGNTDTQYF. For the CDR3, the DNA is TGTGCCAGCAGCGTAGGAGCGGGAAACACAGATACGCAGTATTTT.

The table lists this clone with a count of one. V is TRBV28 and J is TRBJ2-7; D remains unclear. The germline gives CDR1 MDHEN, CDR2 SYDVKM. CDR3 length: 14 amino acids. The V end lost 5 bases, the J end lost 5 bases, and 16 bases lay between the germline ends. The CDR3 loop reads CASSPVTRAHEQYF. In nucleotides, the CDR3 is TGTGCCAGCAGTCCGGTCACCCGAGCCCACGAGCAGTACTTC.

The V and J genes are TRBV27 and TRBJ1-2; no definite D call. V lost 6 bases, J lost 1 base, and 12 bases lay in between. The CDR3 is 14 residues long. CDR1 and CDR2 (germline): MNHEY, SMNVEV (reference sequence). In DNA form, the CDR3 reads TGTGCCAGCAGCCTTACGGAGGGTAACTATGGCTACACCTTC. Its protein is CASSLTEGNYGYTF.

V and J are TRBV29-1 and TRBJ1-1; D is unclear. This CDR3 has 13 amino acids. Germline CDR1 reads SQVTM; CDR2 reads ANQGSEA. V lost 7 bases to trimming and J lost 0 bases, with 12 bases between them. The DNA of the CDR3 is TGCAGCGCCCGGCCCGGGTTGAACACTGAAGCTTTCTTT. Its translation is CSARPGLNTEAFF.

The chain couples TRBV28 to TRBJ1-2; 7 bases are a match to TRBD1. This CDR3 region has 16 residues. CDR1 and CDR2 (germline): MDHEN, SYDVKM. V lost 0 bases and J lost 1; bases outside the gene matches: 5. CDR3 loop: CASSLWTGQLNYGYTF. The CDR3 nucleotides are TGTGCCAGCAGTTTATGGACAGGGCAACTTAACTATGGCTACACCTTC.

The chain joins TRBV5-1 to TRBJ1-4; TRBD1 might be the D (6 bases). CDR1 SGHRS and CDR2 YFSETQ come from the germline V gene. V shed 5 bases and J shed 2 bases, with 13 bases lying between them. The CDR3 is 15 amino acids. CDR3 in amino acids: CASRLLGQTNEKLFF. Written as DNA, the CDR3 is TGCGCCAGCAGGTTACTTGGACAGACTAATGAAAAACTGTTTTTT.